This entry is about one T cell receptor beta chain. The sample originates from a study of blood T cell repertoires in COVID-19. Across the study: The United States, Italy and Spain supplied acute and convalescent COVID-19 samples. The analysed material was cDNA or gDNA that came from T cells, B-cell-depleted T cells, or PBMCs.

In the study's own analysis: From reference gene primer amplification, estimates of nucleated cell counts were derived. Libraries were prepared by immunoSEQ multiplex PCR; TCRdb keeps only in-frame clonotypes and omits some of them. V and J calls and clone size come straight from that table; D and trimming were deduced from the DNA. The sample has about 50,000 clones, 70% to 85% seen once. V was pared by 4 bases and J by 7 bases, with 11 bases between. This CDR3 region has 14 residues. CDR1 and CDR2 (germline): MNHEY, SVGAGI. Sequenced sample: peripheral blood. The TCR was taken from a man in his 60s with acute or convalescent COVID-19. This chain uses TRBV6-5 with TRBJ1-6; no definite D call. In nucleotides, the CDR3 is TGTGCCAGCAGTTGGGGAGTCCAGAATTCACCCCTCCACTTT. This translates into CASSWGVQNSPLHF.